The 26 T cell receptor beta chains presented below share a single source sample, sequenced in a study of immune evolution from preneoplasia to lung adenocarcinoma. Assay: immunoSEQ multiplex PCR; the TCRdb copy retains only in-frame clones and omits some. The sample consists of about 3,900 clones, about 79% of them appearing once. Sequencing was done on a sample of FFPE minimally invasive lung adenocarcinoma tissue. The source is a person aged 70 to 85 with lung adenocarcinoma.

This clone has a handful of counts. The chain joins TRBV19 to TRBJ2-1; D gene uncertain. CDR1 is LNHDA and CDR2 is SQIVND in the germline V gene (reference sequence). This CDR3 spans 14 amino acids. The germline V and J ends were trimmed by 6 bases and 2 bases, with 11 bases remaining between them. The CDR3 is CASSEHRPYNEQFF. The CDR3 region has the DNA TGTGCCAGTAGCGAACATCGCCCCTACAATGAGCAGTTCTTC.

The J gene is TRBJ2-7, the V gene TRBV6-5; no reliable D call. The CDR3 has 13 amino acids. Germline V gene lookup returns CDR1 MNHEY and CDR2 SVGAGI. V shed 0 bases and J shed 3 bases, with 6 bases lying between them. This CDR3 is CASSYSLNYEQYF. CDR3 coding DNA: TGTGCCAGCAGTTACTCGTTAAACTACGAGCAGTACTTC.

The chain is built from TRBV7-9 and TRBJ2-3; possible D gene TRBD1, 5 bases. V shed 5 bases and J shed 7 bases, with 16 bases lying between them. Per the germline V gene, CDR1 is SEHNR and CDR2 is FQNEAQ (reference sequence). The CDR3 contains 14 residues. CDR3 bases: TGTGCCAGCAGCGGGTGGGGTGGGGCGTATACGCAGTATTTT. This codes for CASSGWGGAYTQYF.

The chain couples TRBV6-5 to TRBJ1-1; D might be TRBD1 (5 bases). CDR3 length: 13 residues. V gave up 4 bases and J gave up 5 bases, with 11 bases separating them. Per the germline V gene, CDR1 is MNHEY and CDR2 is SVGAGI. As DNA, the CDR3 is TGTGCCAGCAGTTTCTCGGGGGAGACTGAAGCTTTCTTT. It encodes CASSFSGETEAFF.

The rearrangement joins TRBV19 to TRBJ2-3; D unresolved. V was clipped by 5 bases and J by 2 bases, with 11 bases between them. The germline gives CDR1 LNHDA, CDR2 SQIVND (reference sequence). CDR3 length: 14 amino acids. This CDR3 reads CASSPIGYTDTQYF. The DNA of the CDR3 is TGTGCCAGTAGTCCAATAGGGTACACAGATACGCAGTATTTT.

V gene TRBV6-1 combines with J gene TRBJ2-7, with D unclear. This CDR3 comprises 14 residues. Germline assignment: CDR1 MNHNS and CDR2 SASEGT. V lost 4 bases and J lost 4, with 14 bases in between. The chain's CDR3 is CASSAGLGSYEQYF. The CDR3 DNA reads as TGTGCCAGCAGTGCCGGTCTGGGTTCATACGAGCAGTACTTC.

This clone was observed a single time. This chain joins TRBV4-1 and TRBJ1-1; D is perhaps TRBD1 (5 bases). Looked up from germline, CDR1 is MGHRA and CDR2 is YSYEKL. The CDR3 is 13 residues long. V lost 4 bases and J 8 bases, leaving 14 bases between the germline ends. The CDR3 loop reads CASSLDRGWEAFF. CDR3 bases: TGCGCCAGCAGCCTAGACCGGGGGTGGGAAGCTTTCTTT.

The V call is TRBV30, the J call TRBJ1-6, with D uncertain. Trimming took off 5 bases at V and 0 bases at J, with 11 bases between the two ends. The CDR3 length is 15 residues. Per germline, CDR1 GTSNPN and CDR2 SVGIG (reference sequence). The DNA for the CDR3 is TGTGCCTGGGGACGGGATAGCTCCTATAATTCACCCCTCCACTTT. This sequence encodes CAWGRDSSYNSPLHF.

The CDR3 DNA reads TGCGCCAGCAGCACAGGGTTGACGTATGGCTACACCTTC. Its translation is CASSTGLTYGYTF. This rearrangement joins TRBV4-1 to TRBJ1-2, with D possibly matching TRBD1 (6 bases). The CDR3 is 13 amino acids. Trimming removed 5 bases at V and 5 bases at J, with 12 bases between. The germline CDR1 and CDR2 sequences are MGHRA and YSYEKL.

About this clone itself: Other DNA sequences in the same sample also yield this CDR3. The chain combines TRBV28 with TRBJ1-5; 10 nucleotides match TRBD1. The CDR3 runs to 17 residues. Germline values: CDR1 MDHEN, CDR2 SYDVKM. V shed 2 bases, J shed 1 base, and the junction held 5 bases outside the gene matches. The DNA of the CDR3 is TGTGCCAGCAGTTTACAACCGGGACAGGGGAGCAATCAGCCCCAGCATTTT. Its protein is CASSLQPGQGSNQPQHF. Full variable domain (missing parts from reference TRBV28 and TRBJ1-5): DVKVTQSSRYLVKRTGEKVFLECVQDMDHENMFWYRQDPGLGLRLIYFSYDVKMKEKGDIPEGYSVSREKKERFSLILESASTNQTSMYLCASSLQPGQGSNQPQHFGDGTRLSIL.

CDR3 sequence reads: CASNSPGTTSPNKQYF. The DNA for the CDR3 is TGTGCCAGCAACTCTCCGGGGACGACTTCTCCTAATAAGCAGTACTTC. The J gene is TRBJ2-7, the V gene TRBV5-4; either TRBD1 or TRBD2 may supply D (5 bases each). Germline values: CDR1 SGHNT, CDR2 YYREEE (reference sequence). V lost 6 bases to trimming and J lost 8 bases, with 27 bases between them. This CDR3 comprises 16 residues.

The chain combines TRBV5-4 with TRBJ1-1, with 9 bases aligning to TRBD1. V lost 5 bases, J lost 7 bases, and 6 bases stayed unmatched. From germline, CDR1 is SGHNT and CDR2 YYREEE (reference sequence). There are 13 residues in the CDR3. CDR3 residues: CASRAGTGLEAFF. CDR3 DNA: TGTGCCAGCAGGGCTGGGACAGGGCTTGAAGCTTTCTTT.

The V and J genes are TRBV6-5 and TRBJ1-1; 8 positions agree with TRBD1. This CDR3 comprises 14 residues. Germline V gene sequence: CDR1 MNHEY, CDR2 SVGAGI. J gave up 6 bases and V 11 bases, and 14 bases lay outside the gene matches. The CDR3 reads CAVQGVAGLAEAFF. The DNA of the CDR3 is TGTGCCGTACAGGGGGTGGCGGGCTTGGCTGAAGCTTTCTTT.

This sequence joins TRBV7-9 and TRBJ2-1, with D possibly matching TRBD2 (5 bases). The length of the CDR3 is 14 residues. The V gene's germline CDR1 is SEHNR and CDR2 FQNEAQ (reference sequence). V was clipped by 3 bases and J by 9 bases, with 15 bases between them. CDR3 DNA sequence: TGTGCCAGCAGCTTGCTCAGCTTGAGGGTTGAGCAGTTCTTC. Protein product: CASSLLSLRVEQFF.

The genes are TRBV5-1 and TRBJ2-1; 11 bases map to TRBD2. With V trimmed by 0 bases and J by 3 bases, 5 bases remained unmatched. CDR1 is SGHRS and CDR2 is YFSETQ in the germline V gene. The CDR3 is 17 residues long. The CDR3 DNA sequence: TGCGCCAGCAGCTTGGAGGGCGGACTAGCGGGCTACAATGAGCAGTTCTTC. It translates to CASSLEGGLAGYNEQFF.

The chain couples TRBV25-1 to TRBJ2-7, with 7 bases identical to TRBD1. CDR1 MGHDK and CDR2 SYGVNS come from the germline V gene. V lost 3 bases and J lost 4; bases outside the gene matches: 15. The CDR3 has 17 residues. As DNA, the CDR3 is TGTGCCAGCAGTGAGTGGGGACAGCTGACAAAGAATTACGAGCAGTACTTC. Encoded protein: CASSEWGQLTKNYEQYF.

This clone was seen more than once but under ten times. The CDR3 loop is CASSPRRRREQYF. The CDR3 region has the DNA TGCGCCAGCAGTCCACGTCGAAGGCGTGAGCAGTACTTC. The chain employs TRBV23-1 and TRBJ2-7, with D unresolved. TRBV23-1 is noted as an ORF with a role that remains uncertain. The CDR3 has 13 residues. Trimming left V 4 bases short and J 7 bases short, with 14 bases between.

Here the CDR3 reads CASSPGLAGGPDEQFF. CDR3 DNA: TGCGCCAGCAGCCCCGGACTAGCGGGAGGGCCAGATGAGCAGTTCTTC. This chain joins TRBV5-1 and TRBJ2-1, with TRBD2 matching 15 bases. V lost 4 bases, J lost 8 bases, and 7 bases stayed unmatched. Germline V CDR1 and CDR2: SGHRS, YFSETQ. CDR3 length: 16 residues.

The chain combines TRBV7-6 with TRBJ2-7; 14 bases are shared with TRBD2. The V and J ends lost 5 bases and 0 bases, in that order; junction bases with no gene match: 12. This CDR3 is built from 19 residues. Germline-derived CDR1 and CDR2 are SGHVS and FNYEAQ. CDR3 region: CASSGRTSGRIFASYEQYF. The CDR3 DNA follows: TGTGCCAGCAGCGGGCGGACTAGCGGGAGGATTTTTGCCTCCTACGAGCAGTACTTC.

This chain links TRBV7-2 with TRBJ1-4, with D possibly TRBD1 on 6 matching bases. Trimming cost V 5 bases and J 7 bases, with 14 bases left between them. The CDR3 is made up of 14 amino acids. Germline CDR1 reads SGHTA; CDR2 reads FQGNSA. This CDR3 is CASSPTGSIEKLFF. The DNA of the CDR3 is TGTGCCAGCAGCCCGACAGGATCGATTGAAAAACTGTTTTTT.

The chain is built from TRBV30 and TRBJ1-5; perhaps TRBD1 as D (5 bases). CDR1 and CDR2 from the germline V gene are GTSNPN and SVGIG (reference sequence). Trimming stripped 2 bases from V and 0 bases from J, with 11 bases between. CDR3 length: 15 residues. CDR3 residues: CAWSPGLYSNQPQHF. As DNA, the CDR3 is TGTGCCTGGAGTCCGGGACTTTATAGCAATCAGCCCCAGCATTTT.

The chain links TRBV9 to TRBJ2-1; D could derive from TRBD1 or TRBD2 (5 bases each). The CDR3 runs 16 residues. The germline gives CDR1 SGDLS, CDR2 YYNGEE. Trimming took off 4 bases at V and 6 bases at J, with 20 bases between the two ends. The CDR3 here is CASSLAPGPWSNEQFF. The CDR3 nucleotides read TGTGCCAGCAGCCTAGCCCCGGGGCCATGGAGCAATGAGCAGTTCTTC.

This clone is a singleton in its sample. This chain links TRBV7-6 with TRBJ1-1; 8 bases map to TRBD1. The CDR3 contains 13 residues. CDR1 and CDR2 (germline): SGHVS, FNYEAQ. V gave up 5 bases and J gave up 6 bases; unmatched junction bases: 5. DNA of the CDR3: TGTGCCAGCAGCATGTGGACAGGGCCTGAAGCTTTCTTT. Translating it yields CASSMWTGPEAFF.

This clone was seen a single time. V is TRBV6-5 and J is TRBJ1-1, with 7 bases that match TRBD1. The CDR3 is made up of 14 amino acids. Germline CDR1 and CDR2: MNHEY and SVGAGI. Trimming removed 6 bases from V and 5 bases from J; junction bases left unmatched: 9. Written as DNA, the CDR3 is TGTGCCAGCAGCGCGGACAGGCGAGGTACTGAAGCTTTCTTT. Its translation: CASSADRRGTEAFF.

The gene calls are TRBV6-1 and TRBJ2-7; TRBD1 aligns across 10 bases. This CDR3 has 13 residues. Germline CDR1 MNHNS, CDR2 SASEGT. V lost 6 bases to trimming and J lost 2 bases; unmatched junction nucleotides: 1. The CDR3 sequence is CASRGTGAYEQYF. The CDR3 DNA reads TGTGCCAGCAGAGGGACAGGGGCCTACGAGCAGTACTTC.

The chain carries TRBV18 and TRBJ1-1; 7 bases map to TRBD1. Germline V gives CDR1 KGHSH, CDR2 LQKENI. With V trimmed by 4 bases and J by 1 base, 0 bases remained unmatched. The CDR3 has 13 amino acids. CDR3 loop: CASSRQGNTEAFF. CDR3 in DNA: TGTGCCAGCTCACGACAGGGGAACACTGAAGCTTTCTTT. The variable domain in full, completed from reference TRBV18 and TRBJ1-1, reads NAGVMQNPRHLVRRRGQEARLRCSPMKGHSHVYWYRQLPEEGLKFMVYLQKENIIDESGMPKERFSAEFPKEGPSILRIQQVVRGDSAAYFCASSRQGNTEAFFGQGTRLTVV.